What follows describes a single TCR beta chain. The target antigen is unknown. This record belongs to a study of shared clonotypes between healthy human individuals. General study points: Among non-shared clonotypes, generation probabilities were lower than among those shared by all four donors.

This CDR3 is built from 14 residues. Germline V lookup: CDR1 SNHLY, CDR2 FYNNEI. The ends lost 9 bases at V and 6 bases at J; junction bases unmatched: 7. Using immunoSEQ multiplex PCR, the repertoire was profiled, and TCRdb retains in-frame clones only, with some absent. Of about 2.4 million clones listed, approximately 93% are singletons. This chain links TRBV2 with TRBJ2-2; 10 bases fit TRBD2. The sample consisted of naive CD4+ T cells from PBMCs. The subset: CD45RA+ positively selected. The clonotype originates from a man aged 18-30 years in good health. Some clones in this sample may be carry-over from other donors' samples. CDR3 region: CASGLAAVPGELFF. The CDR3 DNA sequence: TGTGCCAGTGGACTAGCGGCCGTTCCCGGGGAGCTGTTTTTT.